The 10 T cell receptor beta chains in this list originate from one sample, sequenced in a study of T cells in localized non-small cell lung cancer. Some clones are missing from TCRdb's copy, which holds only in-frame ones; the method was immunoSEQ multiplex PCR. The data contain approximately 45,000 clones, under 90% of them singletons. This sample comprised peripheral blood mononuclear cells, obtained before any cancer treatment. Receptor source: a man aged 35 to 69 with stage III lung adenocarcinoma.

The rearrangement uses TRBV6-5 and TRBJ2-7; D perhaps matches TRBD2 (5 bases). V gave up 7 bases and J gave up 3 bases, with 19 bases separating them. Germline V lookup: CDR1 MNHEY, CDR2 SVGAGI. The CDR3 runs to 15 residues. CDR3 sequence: CASTRFAGVDYEQYF. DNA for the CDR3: TGTGCCAGCACGCGATTCGCGGGCGTCGACTACGAGCAGTACTTC.

The CDR3, as DNA: TGTGCCAGCAGCGTAGGCTATGGCTACACCTTC. Amino acid sequence: CASSVGYGYTF. The rearrangement joins TRBV9 to TRBJ1-2; D remains ambiguous. Germline V CDR1 and CDR2: SGDLS, YYNGEE. CDR3 length: 11 amino acids. V dropped 0 bases and J dropped 4 bases, with 1 base sitting between them.

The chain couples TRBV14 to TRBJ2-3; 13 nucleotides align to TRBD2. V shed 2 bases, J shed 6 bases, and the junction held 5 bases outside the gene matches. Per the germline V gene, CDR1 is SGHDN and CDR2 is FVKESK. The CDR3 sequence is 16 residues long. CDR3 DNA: TGTGCCAGCAGCCAACGGACTAGCGGGGGTCCGGATACGCAGTATTTT. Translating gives CASSQRTSGGPDTQYF.

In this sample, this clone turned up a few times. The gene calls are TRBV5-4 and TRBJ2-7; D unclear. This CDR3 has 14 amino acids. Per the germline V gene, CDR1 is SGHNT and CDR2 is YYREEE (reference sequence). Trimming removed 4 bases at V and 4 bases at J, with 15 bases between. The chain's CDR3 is CASSTYHSSYEQYF. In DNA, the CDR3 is TGTGCCAGCAGCACCTACCACTCGAGTTACGAGCAGTACTTC.

CDR3 loop: CASSLVTVNSPLHF. The CDR3 coding sequence is TGTGCCAGCAGCTTAGTCACGGTGAATTCACCCCTCCACTTT. The chain combines TRBV7-2 with TRBJ1-6; no clear D gene. The V and J ends lost 1 base and 7 bases respectively, with 8 bases between them. In germline, CDR1 is SGHTA, CDR2 FQGNSA. The CDR3 covers 14 residues.

CDR3 loop: CASRDRTYNEQFF. The CDR3, as DNA: TGTGCCAGCAGAGACAGGACATACAATGAGCAGTTCTTC. The chain joins TRBV27 to TRBJ2-1; weak D call: TRBD1 (6 bases). V dropped 6 bases and J dropped 4 bases, with 10 bases sitting between them. The germline CDR1 and CDR2 sequences are MNHEY and SMNVEV (reference sequence). The CDR3 runs 13 residues.

DNA of the CDR3: TGTGCCAGCAGCTTATCCAGGGACGAGACCCAGTACTTC. Translated, it gives CASSLSRDETQYF. This chain links TRBV11-3 with TRBJ2-5, with D perhaps given as TRBD1 or TRBD2 (5 bases each). Germline assignment: CDR1 SGHNT and CDR2 YENEEA. The CDR3 totals 13 residues. V was trimmed by 2 bases and J by 5 bases, leaving 9 bases between them.

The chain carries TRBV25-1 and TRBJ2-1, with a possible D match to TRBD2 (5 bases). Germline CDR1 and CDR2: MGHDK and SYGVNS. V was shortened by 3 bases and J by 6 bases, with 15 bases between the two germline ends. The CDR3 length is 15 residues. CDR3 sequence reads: CASSEGYLTSNEQFF. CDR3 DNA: TGTGCCAGCAGTGAGGGATACCTCACTAGCAATGAGCAGTTCTTC.

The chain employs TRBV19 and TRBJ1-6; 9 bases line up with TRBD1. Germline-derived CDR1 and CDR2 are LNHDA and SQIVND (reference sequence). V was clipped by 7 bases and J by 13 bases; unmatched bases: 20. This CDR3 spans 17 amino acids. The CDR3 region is CASTNQGGGTGFSPLHF. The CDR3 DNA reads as TGTGCCAGTACTAACCAAGGCGGAGGGACAGGGTTTTCTCCCCTCCACTTT.

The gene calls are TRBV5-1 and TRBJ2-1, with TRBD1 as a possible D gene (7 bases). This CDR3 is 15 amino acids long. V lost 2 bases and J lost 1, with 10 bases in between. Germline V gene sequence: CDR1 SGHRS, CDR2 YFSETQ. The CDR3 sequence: CASSFSGGSYNEQFF. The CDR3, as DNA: TGCGCCAGCAGCTTCTCAGGGGGGTCCTACAATGAGCAGTTCTTC.